The rows below give T cell receptor beta chains drawn from one sample of a study of T cell responses to AZD1222 COVID-19 vaccine. Libraries were prepared by immunoSEQ multiplex PCR; TCRdb keeps only in-frame clonotypes and omits some of them. Altogether over 45,000 clones are present, approximately 85% being singletons, with the ten largest covering about 16%. The sample here was peripheral blood, taken on day 0 of AZD1222 vaccination. The receptors here all came from an adult in good health. The CDR3 runs from the conserved cysteine through the conserved F or W. The D gene is left open where the match is weak. Clone size is not always given. Where it is, it says once, few, many or a class for expanded clones.

size	length	D	V	J	DNA	CDR3
few	15	-	TRBV5-1	TRBJ2-1	TGCGCCAGCAACCCCACTAGAATCGATAACAATGAGCAGTTCTTC	CASNPTRIDNNEQFF
-	15	-	TRBV5-1	TRBJ1-4	TGCGCCAGCAGCTTGGGTGACGGCAGCGATGAAAAACTGTTTTTT	CASSLGDGSDEKLFF
once	12	-	TRBV28	TRBJ1-5	TGTGCCAGCAGTTTTATTGGTGGGCCCCAGCATTTT	CASSFIGGPQHF
-	15	-	TRBV3-1/TRBV3-2	TRBJ2-1	TGTGCCAGCAGCCAATTGGGGGGGCCTAACAATGAGCAGTTCTTC	CASSQLGGPNNEQFF
-	11	-	TRBV5-4	TRBJ2-3	TGTGCCAGCAGCTCAGGAGATACGCAGTATTTT	CASSSGDTQYF
once	15	-	TRBV6-1	TRBJ1-2	TGTGCCAGCAGTGATAGGGGGACCCGTACCTATGGCTACACCTTC	CASSDRGTRTYGYTF
once	16	TRBD1	TRBV5-4	TRBJ2-1	TGTGCCAGCAGCTTGGCCCGACCGGGACAGGGTTCTGAGCAGTTCTTC	CASSLARPGQGSEQFF
-	13	-	TRBV28	TRBJ1-1	TGTGCCAGCAGTCTCTTCGAGGGCCGGGGAGCTTTCTTT	CASSLFEGRGAFF
-	16	-	TRBV4-1	TRBJ2-1	TGCGCCAGCAGCCGAGACAAGGGGGGGCTGGGCAATGAGCAGTTCTTC	CASSRDKGGLGNEQFF
few	17	-	TRBV14	TRBJ1-6	TGTGCCAGCAGCCAAGATTGGGGGACTGCGTATAATTCACCCCTCCACTTT	CASSQDWGTAYNSPLHF
-	14	TRBD1	TRBV7-2	TRBJ1-3	TGTGCCAGCAGCCTTGACAGGGAGGTCAACACCATATATTTT	CASSLDREVNTIYF
-	12	-	TRBV18	TRBJ1-2	TGTGCCAGCTCCCCCACAGGGTTTGGCTACACCTTC	CASSPTGFGYTF
-	13	-	TRBV7-3	TRBJ2-1	TGTGCCAGCAGCACCAACAGGTACAATGAGCAGTTCTTC	CASSTNRYNEQFF
few	18	-	TRBV9	TRBJ1-4	TGTGCCAGCAGCGTATCCCGACAAGGTGGGGAATCGCGTGAAAAACTGTTTTTT	CASSVSRQGGESREKLFF
-	15	-	TRBV5-6	TRBJ2-2	TGTGCCAGCAGCTTTGGGTTCGTGAACACCGGGGAGCTGTTTTTT	CASSFGFVNTGELFF
once	15	TRBD2	TRBV7-3	TRBJ2-3	TGTGCCAGCAGCTCTCAGCGGGGGGGCCGGGATACGCAGTATTTT	CASSSQRGGRDTQYF
-	13	-	TRBV5-6	TRBJ1-2	TGTGCCAGCAGCAAGACGGGAATCTATGGCTACACCTTC	CASSKTGIYGYTF
-	11	-	TRBV7-9	TRBJ2-5	TGTGCCAGCAGCCGCGGGGTGACCCAGTACTTC	CASSRGVTQYF
-	13	-	TRBV18	TRBJ1-6	TGTGCCAGCTCACCGAGTTTTAATTCACCCCTCCACTTT	CASSPSFNSPLHF
-	15	-	TRBV9	TRBJ1-2	TGTGCCAGCAGCGTAGCCCAGGGAAGTGGTCTTGGCTACACCTTC	CASSVAQGSGLGYTF
-	15	-	TRBV5-8	TRBJ2-3	TGTGCCAGCAGCCAGAACTCCGGGTTCACAGATACGCAGTATTTT	CASSQNSGFTDTQYF
-	11	-	TRBV6-6	TRBJ2-1	TGTGCCAGCGCTTGGGGTGATGAGCAGTTCTTC	CASAWGDEQFF
-	13	-	TRBV7-2	TRBJ1-5	TGTGCCAGCAGCCCGGACGGCAATCAGCCCCAGCATTTT	CASSPDGNQPQHF
-	15	-	TRBV9	TRBJ2-3	TGTGCCAGCAGCGTAGCCCGGGGGCGGACAGATACGCAGTATTTT	CASSVARGRTDTQYF
-	16	-	TRBV14	TRBJ2-3	TGTGCCAGCAGCCAGGTCGTGGGGGGGCACACAGATACGCAGTATTTT	CASSQVVGGHTDTQYF
few	11	-	TRBV5-1	TRBJ2-7	TGCGCCAGCAGCGGCTCCTACGAGCAGTACTTC	CASSGSYEQYF
-	19	TRBD1	TRBV19	TRBJ2-4	TGTGCCAGTAGTACTTCACCGGGACAGGGAAGAGGGGTCAAAAACATTCAGTACTTC	CASSTSPGQGRGVKNIQYF
-	15	TRBD1	TRBV5-1	TRBJ2-7	TGCGCCAGCAGCTTGGGACAGGGGCGCAGGGACGAGCAGTACTTC	CASSLGQGRRDEQYF
-	12	-	TRBV19	TRBJ2-7	TGTGCCAGTAGAGCTGGGGTAGGCGAGCAGTACTTC	CASRAGVGEQYF
-	13	-	TRBV4-1	TRBJ1-2	TGCGCCAGCAGCCAAGATTTGGGGGATGGCTACACCTTC	CASSQDLGDGYTF
-	13	-	TRBV4-2	TRBJ2-5	TGTGCCAGCAGCCAAGATCATCCGGAGACCCAGTACTTC	CASSQDHPETQYF
-	14	-	TRBV5-4	TRBJ1-4	TGTGCCAGCAGCCAGGGTTGGCAAAATGAAAAACTGTTTTTT	CASSQGWQNEKLFF
-	17	TRBD1	TRBV10-3	TRBJ2-7	TGTGCCATCAGTGAGTCATACCCGGGACAGGGGGCCTACGAGCAGTACTTC	CAISESYPGQGAYEQYF
once	13	-	TRBV5-6	TRBJ1-3	TGTGCCAGCAGCTTGAGCTCTGGAAACACCATATATTTT	CASSLSSGNTIYF
-	13	-	TRBV2	TRBJ1-2	TGTGCCAGCAGTGAAGGGGTTGACTATGGCTACACCTTC	CASSEGVDYGYTF
-	15	TRBD1	TRBV5-3	TRBJ2-1	TGTGCCAGAAGCCACCGGGACAGGGGAATGAATGAGCAGTTCTTC	CARSHRDRGMNEQFF
-	12	TRBD2	TRBV6-5	TRBJ2-1	TGTGCCATAGCGGGGAACAACAATGAGCAGTTCTTC	CAIAGNNNEQFF
-	15	TRBD1	TRBV11-2	TRBJ1-6	TGTGCCAGCAGCTTAGCAGGGGGATTTACGTCACCCCTCCACTTT	CASSLAGGFTSPLHF
-	15	TRBD1	TRBV2	TRBJ2-1	TGTGCCAGCAGCGCCTCCAGGGGGCCGCCCAATGAGCAGTTCTTC	CASSASRGPPNEQFF
-	13	-	TRBV10-2	TRBJ1-2	TGCGCCAGCAGTGGCCAGGGGTTGGGTGGCTACACCTTC	CASSGQGLGGYTF
-	13	-	TRBV12-3/TRBV12-4	TRBJ2-3	TGTGCCAGCAGTTTCTTGACCACAGATACGCAGTATTTT	CASSFLTTDTQYF
-	14	TRBD2	TRBV7-2	TRBJ2-7	TGTGCCAGCAGTCCAGGACTAGCGGGCGGGGAGCAGTACTTC	CASSPGLAGGEQYF
-	15	TRBD1	TRBV7-9	TRBJ2-7	TGTGCCAGCAGCTTAGAAAGGACAGGGGTGAACGAGCAGTACTTC	CASSLERTGVNEQYF
-	12	-	TRBV7-2	TRBJ2-3	TGTGCCAGCAGCCTGAGGGTGGATACGCAGTATTTT	CASSLRVDTQYF
-	13	-	TRBV19	TRBJ1-1	TGTGCCAGTAACAACAGGGTGAACACTGAAGCTTTCTTT	CASNNRVNTEAFF
-	14	TRBD1	TRBV5-1	TRBJ2-7	TGCGCCAGCGAACCCGGGACAGGGGGCTACGAGCAGTACTTC	CASEPGTGGYEQYF
-	14	TRBD1	TRBV5-6	TRBJ1-2	TGTGCCAGCAGCGTGAGACAGGGCTTCCGGGGCTACACCTTC	CASSVRQGFRGYTF
-	14	-	TRBV3-1/TRBV3-2	TRBJ1-1	TGTGCCAGCAGCCAAGTAGAAGGAAGGAGTGAAGCTTTCTTT	CASSQVEGRSEAFF